Described below is a single TCR beta chain sequence and its context. Its antigen is unidentified. The data were taken from a study of blood T cells in healthy people across ages. Study results and caveats: Estimates of diversity drawn from one million T cells were considered underestimates. More naive CD4+ cells and higher diversity were found in long-lived than in aged donors.

A second about 6 to 12 cycle PCR used barcoded and J-beta primers. Carrying 12 random nucleotides, a template-switch adaptor labeled each individual cDNA molecule. CDR3-containing paired-end reads numbering at least 2.5 million came from each sample. Each CDR3 protein gets one entry after TCRdb re-called the 5' RACE reads with MiXCR. The repertoire has roughly 700,000 distinct CDR3 sequences, around 49% of them found once; the top ten carry about 32%. The V gene end was trimmed by 5 bases and the J gene end by 8 bases; junction bases not matched to a gene: 12. This CDR3 has 16 residues. The V gene's germline CDR1 is SGHTA and CDR2 FQGTGA.

The chain couples TRBV7-3 to TRBJ1-4, with TRBD1 matching over 9 bases. The TCR sequence derives from a woman aged 55-70 years in good health. The sequenced sample consisted of blood. The DNA of the CDR3 is TGTGCCAGCAGCGTGGGACAGGGCCTGGGGAAAGAAAAACTGTTTTTT. Translated: CASSVGQGLGKEKLFF.